This T cell receptor (beta chain) emerged from a study of blood T cell repertoires in COVID-19 (dated by TCRdb to the early 2020s). Broadly, across the study: Collaborator samples came from the United States, Italy and Spain and covered acute and convalescent phases of COVID-19. The material from the prospective study consisted of cDNA or gDNA derived from T cells, B-cell-depleted T cells, or PBMCs. Deeply sampled blood TCRbeta repertoires from subjects exposed to, actively infected with, or recovered from COVID-19 were included in the dataset. The repertoires were made available in a free public database intended to serve as a resource for research on the immune response to SARS-CoV-2. Samples came from the ongoing ImmuneRACE study (first 160 participants) plus 1,254 subjects from 6 global collaborators. A de-identified subject ID, COVID-19 status, age in years and sex were almost always included in the sample metadata. HLA class I and class II types, where available, came from metadata supplied by the sample provider rather than from assay-based typing.

One collaborating source in Seattle enrolled patients while the patients were actively infected and followed the patients over time throughout the course of disease. Whole blood was collected in K2EDTA tubes by collaborating institutions according to the institutions' own protocols. Collaborator samples were shipped for TCRbeta analysis as frozen whole blood, isolated PBMCs, or DNA extracted from either sample type. Findings and caveats that apply to the study as a whole: How much clinical and demographic metadata was included differed by source and by participant, and the metadata was provided uncurated.

TCRbeta CDR3 regions were amplified from genomic DNA using the immunoSEQ Assay, a bias-controlled multiplex PCR. The authors' pipeline ran thus. Within the assay, amplification of reference gene primers was used to estimate how many nucleated cells each sample contained. To quantify the absolute abundance of each unique TCRbeta CDR3 rearrangement, sequence reads were collapsed and filtered. For each sample, productive Simpson clonality was calculated as the square root of Simpson's diversity index over productive rearrangements. Held by TCRdb, this immuneACCESS table contains in-frame sequences only and omits some clones. Under half of the omission traces to an unresolved V gene where checked; the cause of the rest is unknown. Clonal size and the V and J genes are those of that table, whereas D and trimming came from the DNA. The sample yields over 85,000 clones; 80% to 90% were counted once. The ten largest clones take up around 3.9% of the sample.

To note about this clone: Its antigen remains unidentified. Base-call qualities are not available, and no considerably larger clone is one nucleotide away.

The germline V gene encodes CDR1 MNHEY and CDR2 SVGAGI. Counted from cysteine to phenylalanine, this CDR3 has 15 amino acids. Only the CDR3 portion is preserved as DNA: 45 bases, with reading frame beginning at the first base. V loses 6 bases at its end and J loses 6 bases; junction bases beyond the gene matches: 9. The clonotype was recovered from a human donor with COVID-19, enrolled during active disease. The donor label of this sample is uncertain. The chain links TRBV6-5 with TRBJ1-5; TRBD1 fits 9 bases in the junction. Sequenced material: peripheral blood. The sequenced DNA: TGTGCCAGCAGCCGGGACAGGGAATGGGGTCAGCCCCAGCATTTT. This encodes CASSRDREWGQPQHF.